This paragraph reports one TCR beta chain. The repertoire was sequenced with immunoSEQ multiplex PCR; TCRdb's copy has only in-frame clones and lacks some. Of around 80,000 clones listed, around 83% are singletons. Trimming removed 4 bases from V and 0 bases from J, with 13 bases in between. Germline V gene data show CDR1 as SGHNT and CDR2 as YYREEE (reference sequence). This CDR3 has 15 residues. The record originates from a study of blood T cell repertoires in COVID-19. Study context: T cells, B-cell-depleted T cells, or PBMCs supplied cDNA or gDNA.

Sequencing was carried out using peripheral blood. The TCR originated in a human donor in a cohort sampled during active COVID-19. V usage is TRBV5-4 and J usage is TRBJ1-1; D possibly corresponds to TRBD1 (6 bases). The CDR3 nucleotides read TGTGCCAGCAGCCCCTACAGGGAGATGAACACTGAAGCTTTCTTT. This encodes CASSPYREMNTEAFF.